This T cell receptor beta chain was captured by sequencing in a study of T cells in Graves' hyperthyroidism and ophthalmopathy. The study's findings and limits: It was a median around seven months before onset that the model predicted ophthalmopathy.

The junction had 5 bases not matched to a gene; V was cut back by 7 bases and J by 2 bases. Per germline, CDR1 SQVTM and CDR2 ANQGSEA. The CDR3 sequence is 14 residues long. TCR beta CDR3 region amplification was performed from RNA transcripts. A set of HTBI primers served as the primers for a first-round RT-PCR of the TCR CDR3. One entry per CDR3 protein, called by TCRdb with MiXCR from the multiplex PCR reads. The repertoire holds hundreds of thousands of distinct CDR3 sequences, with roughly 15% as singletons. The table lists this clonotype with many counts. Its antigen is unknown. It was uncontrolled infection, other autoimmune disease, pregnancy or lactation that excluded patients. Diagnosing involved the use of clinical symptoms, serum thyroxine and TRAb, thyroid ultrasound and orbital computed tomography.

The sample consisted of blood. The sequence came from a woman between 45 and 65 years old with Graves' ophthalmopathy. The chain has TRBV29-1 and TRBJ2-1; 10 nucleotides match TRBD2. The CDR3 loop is CSAQREGAYNEQFF. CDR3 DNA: TGCAGCGCCCAGCGGGAGGGGGCCTACAATGAGCAGTTCTTC.